This paragraph covers one T cell receptor (beta chain) sequence. Its antigen is undetermined. This specimen belongs to a study of CD8+ T cells in alopecia areata. On the study more broadly: For the treated group, dosing was oral tofacitinib at 5 to 10 mg twice daily.

Treatment specified: oral pan-JAK inhibitor, 5-10 mg twice daily. Broader study findings: Links between baseline CD8+ expansion and response need larger treated cohorts. For lesional scalp, especially alopecia totalis/universalis, clonality was higher than in normal scalp.

Extraction and reverse transcription of RNA yielded cDNA as the sequencing template. Repertoires were generated with immunoSEQ multiplex PCR, while TCRdb's copy carries only in-frame clones and drops some. The profile covers about 210,000 clones, with 64% appearing a single time and roughly 4.2% taken by the ten largest. V dropped 1 base and J dropped 3; count of bases not matched to a gene: 7. The CDR3 is 16 amino acids. Looked up from germline, CDR1 is SEHNR and CDR2 is FQNEAQ (reference sequence). The gene calls are TRBV7-9 and TRBJ2-7, with TRBD1 matching 9 bases. The sequenced sample was CD4+ T cells sorted from blood, obtained at week 4, from a patient treated with tofacitinib. This receptor was identified in a human donor with alopecia areata. Written as DNA, the CDR3 is TGTGCCAGCAGCTTAGAACCCGGGACAGGGAGCTACGAGCAGTACTTC. Translated, it gives CASSLEPGTGSYEQYF. The full variable domain, with the rest looked up from reference TRBV7-9 and TRBJ2-7, is DTGVSQNPRHKITKRGQNVTFRCDPISEHNRLYWYRQTLGQGPEFLTYFQNEAQLEKSRLLSDRFSAERPKGSFSTLEIQRTEQGDSAMYLCASSLEPGTGSYEQYFGPGTRLTVT.